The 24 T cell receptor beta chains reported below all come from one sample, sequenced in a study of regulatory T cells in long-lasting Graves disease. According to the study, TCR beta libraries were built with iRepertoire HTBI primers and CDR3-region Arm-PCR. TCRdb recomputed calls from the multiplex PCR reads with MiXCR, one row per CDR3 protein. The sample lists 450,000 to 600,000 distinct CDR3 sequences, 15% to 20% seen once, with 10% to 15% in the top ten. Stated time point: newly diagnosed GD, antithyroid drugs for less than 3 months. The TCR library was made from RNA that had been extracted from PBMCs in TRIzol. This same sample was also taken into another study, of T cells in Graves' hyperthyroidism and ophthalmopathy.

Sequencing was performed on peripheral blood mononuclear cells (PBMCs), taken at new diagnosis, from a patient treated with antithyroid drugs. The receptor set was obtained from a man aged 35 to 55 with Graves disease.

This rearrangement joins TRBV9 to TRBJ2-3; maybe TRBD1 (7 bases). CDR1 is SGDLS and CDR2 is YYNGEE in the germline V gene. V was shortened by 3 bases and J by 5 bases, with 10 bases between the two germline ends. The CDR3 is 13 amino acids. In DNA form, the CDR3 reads TGTGCCAGCAGCGGCGGGACAGTAGATACGCAGTATTTT. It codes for CASSGGTVDTQYF.

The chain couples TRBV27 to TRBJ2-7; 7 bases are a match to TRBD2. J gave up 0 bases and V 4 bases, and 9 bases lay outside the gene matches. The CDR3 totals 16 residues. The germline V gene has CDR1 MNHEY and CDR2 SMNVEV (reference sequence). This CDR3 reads CASSSLSGLSSYEQYF. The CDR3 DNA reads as TGTGCCAGCAGTTCGCTTAGCGGGTTGAGCTCCTACGAGCAGTACTTC.

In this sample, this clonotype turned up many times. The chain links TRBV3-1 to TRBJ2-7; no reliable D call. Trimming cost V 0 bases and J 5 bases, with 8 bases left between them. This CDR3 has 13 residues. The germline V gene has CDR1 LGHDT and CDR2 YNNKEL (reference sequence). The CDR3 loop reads CASSQDAMDEQYF. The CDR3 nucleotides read TGTGCCAGCAGCCAAGACGCTATGGACGAGCAGTACTTC.

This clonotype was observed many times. The CDR3 reads CASSLKGGHAGGSEQYF. The CDR3 bases are TGCGCCAGCAGCTTAAAAGGGGGCCACGCGGGAGGGAGCGAGCAGTACTTC. V usage is TRBV5-1 and J usage is TRBJ2-7, with 9 bases matching TRBD2. V dropped 2 bases and J dropped 6; count of bases not matched to a gene: 15. The germline V gene has CDR1 SGHRS and CDR2 YFSETQ. CDR3 length: 17 residues.

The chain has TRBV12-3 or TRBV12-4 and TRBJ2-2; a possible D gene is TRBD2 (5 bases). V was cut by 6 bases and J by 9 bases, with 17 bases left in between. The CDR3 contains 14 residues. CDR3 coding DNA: TGTGCCAGCAGCGACCGGGGTCCGTTCAGGGAGCTGTTTTTT. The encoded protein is CASSDRGPFRELFF.

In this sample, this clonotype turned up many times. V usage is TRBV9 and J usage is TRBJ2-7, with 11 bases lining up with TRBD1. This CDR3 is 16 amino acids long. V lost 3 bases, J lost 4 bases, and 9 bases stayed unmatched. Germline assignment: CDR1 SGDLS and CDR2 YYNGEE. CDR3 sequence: CASSGTGGPSLYEQYF. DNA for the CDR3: TGTGCCAGCAGCGGGACAGGGGGCCCAAGCCTATACGAGCAGTACTTC.

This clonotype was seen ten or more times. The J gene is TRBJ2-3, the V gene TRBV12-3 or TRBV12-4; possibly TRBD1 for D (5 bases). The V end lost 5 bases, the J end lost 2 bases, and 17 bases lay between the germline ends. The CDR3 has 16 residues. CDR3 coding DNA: TGTGCCAGCAGTAACTGGAAAACAGGAATCACAGATACGCAGTATTTT. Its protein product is CASSNWKTGITDTQYF.

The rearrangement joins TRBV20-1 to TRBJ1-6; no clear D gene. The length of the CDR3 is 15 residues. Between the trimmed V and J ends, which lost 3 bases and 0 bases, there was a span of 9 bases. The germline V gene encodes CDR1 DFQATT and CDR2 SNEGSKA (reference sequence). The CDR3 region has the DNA TGCAGTGCTAGCGAAAAGACCTCCTATAATTCACCCCTCCACTTT. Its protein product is CSASEKTSYNSPLHF.

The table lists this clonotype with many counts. Here the CDR3 DNA reads TGCAGTGCTTTGAGGACAGAGGGATACGAGCAGTACTTC. It codes for CSALRTEGYEQYF. This chain uses TRBV20-1 with TRBJ2-7, with TRBD1 as a possible D gene (6 bases). The CDR3 totals 13 residues. Between the trimmed V and J ends, which lost 5 bases and 4 bases, there was a span of 15 bases. CDR1 is DFQATT and CDR2 is SNEGSKA in the germline V gene (reference sequence).

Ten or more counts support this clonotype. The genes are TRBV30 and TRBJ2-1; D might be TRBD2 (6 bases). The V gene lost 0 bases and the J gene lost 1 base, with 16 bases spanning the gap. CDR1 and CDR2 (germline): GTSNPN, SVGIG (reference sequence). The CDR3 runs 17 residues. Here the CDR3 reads CAWSVQAPSESYNEQFF. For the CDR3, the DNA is TGTGCCTGGAGTGTACAGGCCCCTAGCGAGTCCTACAATGAGCAGTTCTTC.

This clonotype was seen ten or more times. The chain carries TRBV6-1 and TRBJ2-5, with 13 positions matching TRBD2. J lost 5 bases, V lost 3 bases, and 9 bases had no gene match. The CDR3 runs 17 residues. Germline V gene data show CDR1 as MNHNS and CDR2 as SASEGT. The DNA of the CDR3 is TGTGCCAGCAGTGACGGGACTAGCGGGGTAGCTGGGGAGACCCAGTACTTC. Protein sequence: CASSDGTSGVAGETQYF.

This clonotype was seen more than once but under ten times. The CDR3 loop is CSARDPGRGAPGANVLTF. CDR3 DNA: TGCAGTGCTAGAGACCCGGGACGGGGGGCGCCTGGGGCCAACGTCCTGACTTTC. This chain connects TRBV20-1 to TRBJ2-6, with D possibly TRBD2 on 7 matching bases. The V gene's germline CDR1 is DFQATT and CDR2 SNEGSKA (reference sequence). The CDR3 totals 18 residues. The V end lost 0 bases, the J end lost 2 bases, and 17 bases lay between the germline ends.

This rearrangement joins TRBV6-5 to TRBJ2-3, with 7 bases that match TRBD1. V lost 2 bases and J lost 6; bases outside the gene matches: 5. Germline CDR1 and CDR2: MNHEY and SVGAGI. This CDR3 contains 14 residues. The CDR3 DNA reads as TGTGCCAGCAGTTACACCACAGGGGTGGATACGCAGTATTTT. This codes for CASSYTTGVDTQYF.

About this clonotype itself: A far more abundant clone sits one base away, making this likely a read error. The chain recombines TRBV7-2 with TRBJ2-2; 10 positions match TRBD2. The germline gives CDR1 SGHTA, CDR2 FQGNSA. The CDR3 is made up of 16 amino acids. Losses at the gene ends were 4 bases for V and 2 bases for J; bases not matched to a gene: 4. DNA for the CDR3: TGTGCCAGCAGCTATGGACTAGCGGATAACACCGGGGAGCTGTTTTTT. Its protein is CASSYGLADNTGELFF.

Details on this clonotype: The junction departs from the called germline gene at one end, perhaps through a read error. The CDR3 DNA follows: TGTGCCAGCAGTGAACAGGGGGCGGGTTGGGCCGACGTCCTGACTTTC. It yields the protein CASSEQGAGWADVLTF. The V gene is TRBV2, the J gene TRBJ2-6; TRBD1 agrees at 8 bases. The CDR3 has 16 residues. Germline values: CDR1 SNHLY, CDR2 FYNNEI.

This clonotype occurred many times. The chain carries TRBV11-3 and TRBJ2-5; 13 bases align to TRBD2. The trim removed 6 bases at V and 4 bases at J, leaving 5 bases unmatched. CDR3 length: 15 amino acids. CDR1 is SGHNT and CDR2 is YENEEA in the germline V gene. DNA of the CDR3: TGTGCCAGCAGTTGGACTAGCGGGAGAGGAGAGACCCAGTACTTC. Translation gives CASSWTSGRGETQYF.

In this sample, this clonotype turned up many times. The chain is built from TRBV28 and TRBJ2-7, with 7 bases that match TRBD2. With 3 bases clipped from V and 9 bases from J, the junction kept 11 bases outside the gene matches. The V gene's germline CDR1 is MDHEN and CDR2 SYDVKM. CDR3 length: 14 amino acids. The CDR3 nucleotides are TGTGCCAGCAGTTTTCCCAGCGGGAACTCTGGGCAGTACTTC. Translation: CASSFPSGNSGQYF.

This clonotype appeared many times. The CDR3 DNA follows: TGTGCCTGGGTACAGCGGGAGGTGACCACAGATACGCAGTATTTT. This encodes CAWVQREVTTDTQYF. The J gene is TRBJ2-3, the V gene TRBV30, with 9 bases lining up with TRBD2. Per the germline V gene, CDR1 is GTSNPN and CDR2 is SVGIG (reference sequence). V lost 5 bases and J lost 2; bases outside the gene matches: 8. This CDR3 is 15 amino acids long.

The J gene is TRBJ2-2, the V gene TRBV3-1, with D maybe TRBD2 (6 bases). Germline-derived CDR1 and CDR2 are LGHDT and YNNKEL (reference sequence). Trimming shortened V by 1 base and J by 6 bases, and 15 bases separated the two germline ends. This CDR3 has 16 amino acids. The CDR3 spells CASSQVDGSLAGELFF. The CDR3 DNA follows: TGTGCCAGCAGCCAAGTCGACGGGAGTCTGGCCGGGGAGCTGTTTTTT.

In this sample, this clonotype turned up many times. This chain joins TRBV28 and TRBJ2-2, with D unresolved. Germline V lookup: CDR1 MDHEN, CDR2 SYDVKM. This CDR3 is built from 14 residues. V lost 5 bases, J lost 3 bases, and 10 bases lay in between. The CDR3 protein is CASSPFRDTGELFF. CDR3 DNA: TGTGCCAGCAGTCCCTTCAGAGACACCGGGGAGCTGTTTTTT.

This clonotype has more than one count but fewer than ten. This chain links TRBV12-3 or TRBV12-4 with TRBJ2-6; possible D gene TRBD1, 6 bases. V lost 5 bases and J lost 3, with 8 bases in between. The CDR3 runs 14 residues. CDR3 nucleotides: TGTGCCAGCAGTACAGGGAATGGGGCCAACGTCCTGACTTTC. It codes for CASSTGNGANVLTF.

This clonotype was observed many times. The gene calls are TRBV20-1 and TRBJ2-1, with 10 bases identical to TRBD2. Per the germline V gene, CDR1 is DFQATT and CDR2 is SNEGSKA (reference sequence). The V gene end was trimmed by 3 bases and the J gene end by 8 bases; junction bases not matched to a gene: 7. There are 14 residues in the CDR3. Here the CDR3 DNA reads TGCAGTGCTAGCCAGCTAGCGGGAGTACATGAGCAGTTCTTC. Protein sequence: CSASQLAGVHEQFF.

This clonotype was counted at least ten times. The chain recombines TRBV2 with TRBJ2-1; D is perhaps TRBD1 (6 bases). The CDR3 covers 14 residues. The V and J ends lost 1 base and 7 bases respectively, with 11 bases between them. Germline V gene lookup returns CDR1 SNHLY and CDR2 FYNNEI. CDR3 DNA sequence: TGTGCCAGCAGTGAAGGGGGCAGGGGTAATGAGCAGTTCTTC. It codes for CASSEGGRGNEQFF. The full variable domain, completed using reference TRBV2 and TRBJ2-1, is EPEVTQTPSHQVTQMGQEVILRCVPISNHLYFYWYRQILGQKVEFLVSFYNNEISEKSEIFDDQFSVERPDGSNFTLKIRSTKLEDSAMYFCASSEGGRGNEQFFGPGTRLTVL.

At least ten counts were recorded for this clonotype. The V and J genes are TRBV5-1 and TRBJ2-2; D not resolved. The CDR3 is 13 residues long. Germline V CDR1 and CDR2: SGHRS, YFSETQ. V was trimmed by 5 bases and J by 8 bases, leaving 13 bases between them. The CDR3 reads CASSLTQTGELFF. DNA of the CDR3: TGCGCCAGCAGTCTGACCCAGACAGGGGAGCTGTTTTTT.